The clone carrying this TCR beta chain was seen many times. Its target is unknown. The CDR3 goes on 3 residues after the read ends, and that part is filled in from the germline J gene. The record originates from a study of T cell clonality in common variable immunodeficiency. The study's findings and limits: Fewer TCRbeta clones were shared among CVID subjects than controls.

Assay: immunoSEQ multiplex PCR; the TCRdb copy retains only in-frame clones and omits some. In total the sample includes about 59,000 clones, none of them seen once. After removal of 5 bases from V and 0 bases from J, the junction contained 3 bases not matched to a gene. The CDR3 runs 14 residues. Germline-derived CDR1 and CDR2 are SGHDT and YYEEEE. The origin of this receptor is a person aged 18 to 75 in good health. V gene TRBV5-6 combines with J gene TRBJ1-1; 8 nucleotides match TRBD1. The specimen was peripheral blood mononuclear cells. CDR3 loop: CASSMGQVNTEAFF. The sequenced part of the CDR3 DNA is TGTGCCAGCAGTATGGGACAGGTGAACACTGAA.